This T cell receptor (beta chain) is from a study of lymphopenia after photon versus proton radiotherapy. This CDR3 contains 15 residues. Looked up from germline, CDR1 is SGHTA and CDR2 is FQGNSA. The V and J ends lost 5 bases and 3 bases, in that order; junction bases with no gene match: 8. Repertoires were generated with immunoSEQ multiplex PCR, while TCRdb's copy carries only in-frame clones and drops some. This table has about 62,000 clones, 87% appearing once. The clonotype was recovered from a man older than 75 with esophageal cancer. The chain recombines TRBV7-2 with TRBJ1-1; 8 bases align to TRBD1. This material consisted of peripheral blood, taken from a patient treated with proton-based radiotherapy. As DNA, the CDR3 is TGTGCCAGCAGCGGAGGGACAGGCCGAGACACTGAAGCTTTCTTT. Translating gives CASSGGTGRDTEAFF.